This record covers a single T cell receptor beta chain. The source of the sample is a study of shared clonotypes between healthy human individuals. Profiling relied on immunoSEQ multiplex PCR, and the TCRdb table lists in-frame clones only, not all of them. The data hold around 940,000 clones, with less than 85% observed a single time. Per the germline V gene, CDR1 is LNHDA and CDR2 is SQIVND (reference sequence). CDR3 length: 15 amino acids. V was shortened by 5 bases and J by 2 bases, with 16 bases between the two germline ends. The TCR was taken from a man aged 18 to 35 in good health. The chain joins TRBV19 to TRBJ2-7; the D gene could be TRBD1 or TRBD2 (5 bases each). The specimen was memory CD4+ T cells sorted from blood. Subset in this sample: CD45RA-negative fraction. CDR3 nucleotides: TGTGCCAGTAGTGCCTGGGACCAAAGCCCCTACGAGCAGTACTTC. Translated: CASSAWDQSPYEQYF.